A single sample gave rise to the 5 T cell receptor beta chains below, sequenced in a study of T cell responses to AZD1222 COVID-19 vaccine. The protocol was immunoSEQ multiplex PCR, while the TCRdb copy is restricted to in-frame clones and leaves out a portion. The sample holds approximately 80,000 clones; 90% are singletons and the top ten take 5.7%. The sample consisted of peripheral blood, taken on day 0 of AZD1222 vaccination. The receptors originated from an adult in good health.

This chain connects TRBV27 to TRBJ1-5, with TRBD1 as a possible D gene (6 bases). CDR1 and CDR2 (germline): MNHEY, SMNVEV (reference sequence). This CDR3 region has 14 residues. V shed 1 base and J shed 7 bases, with 11 bases lying between them. Here the CDR3 reads CASSLWGLNQPQHF. In nucleotides, the CDR3 is TGTGCCAGCAGTTTATGGGGGCTCAACCAGCCCCAGCATTTT.

V usage is TRBV24-1 and J usage is TRBJ1-2; 11 bases are a match to TRBD1. The CDR3 has 17 amino acids. V lost 3 bases and J lost 2; bases outside the gene matches: 7. The germline V gene has CDR1 KGHDR and CDR2 SFDVKD. CDR3 DNA: TGTGCCACCAGTGATCGCGGGACAGGGGGTCGGAACTATGGCTACACCTTC. The encoded protein is CATSDRGTGGRNYGYTF.

V gene TRBV6-5 combines with J gene TRBJ1-2; D is perhaps TRBD1 (5 bases). The germline gives CDR1 MNHEY, CDR2 SVGAGI. This CDR3 is built from 13 residues. Trimming cost V 5 bases and J 4 bases, with 11 bases left between them. CDR3 sequence reads: CASSLRGSYGYTF. CDR3 nucleotides: TGTGCCAGCAGTCTAAGGGGATCCTATGGCTACACCTTC.

This chain uses TRBV18 with TRBJ1-3, with 7 nucleotides matching TRBD1. Trimming cost V 6 bases and J 1 base; bases outside gene matches: 9. Germline V gene data show CDR1 as KGHSH and CDR2 as LQKENI. This CDR3 spans 16 amino acids. In nucleotides, the CDR3 is TGTGCCAGCTCGTCGAACCCGGGACAGTCTGGAAACACCATATATTTT. It translates to CASSSNPGQSGNTIYF.

V gene TRBV28 combines with J gene TRBJ2-5; TRBD1 matches 7 bases. The CDR3 is 13 amino acids. Germline-derived CDR1 and CDR2 are MDHEN and SYDVKM. V was clipped by 5 bases and J by 3 bases; unmatched bases: 3. CDR3 region: CASSRTGEETQYF. In DNA form, the CDR3 reads TGTGCCAGCAGTCGAACAGGGGAAGAGACCCAGTACTTC. Looking up the rest from reference TRBV28 and TRBJ2-5 gives the full variable domain: DVKVTQSSRYLVKRTGEKVFLECVQDMDHENMFWYRQDPGLGLRLIYFSYDVKMKEKGDIPEGYSVSREKKERFSLILESASTNQTSMYLCASSRTGEETQYFGPGTRLLVL.